What follows is one T cell receptor (beta chain) and its context. Its target is not known. V trimming: 0 bases; J trimming: 3 bases; junction bases outside the gene matches: 0. Germline V lookup: CDR1 GTSNPN, CDR2 SVGIG (reference sequence). CDR3 size: 14 residues. Treatment defined: oral pan-JAK inhibitor, 5-10 mg twice daily. The data were obtained in a study of CD8+ T cells in alopecia areata. Findings and caveats of the study: On tofacitinib, scalp clonality and expanded CD8+ clones among top 100 fell significantly.

The authors extracted RNA and reverse transcribed it into cDNA as the sequencing template. Libraries were prepared by immunoSEQ multiplex PCR; TCRdb keeps only in-frame clonotypes and omits some of them. Of about 140,000 clones listed, roughly nine tenths were seen once; the top ten hold around 13%. The receptor was isolated from a human donor with alopecia areata. The V gene is TRBV30, the J gene TRBJ2-3, with TRBD2 matching 10 bases. Specimen: CD8+ T cells sorted from blood, collected at week 4, from a patient treated with tofacitinib. CDR3 sequence: CAWSVLAGTDTQYF. CDR3 in DNA: TGTGCCTGGAGTGTACTAGCGGGAACAGATACGCAGTATTTT.